The entry below gives a single T cell receptor (beta chain) sequence along with its context. It lacks a known antigen. Within one base of it there is no much larger clone, and no base qualities were kept. The data were obtained in a study of blood T cell repertoires in COVID-19 (dated by TCRdb to 2019 to 2021). Some background on the complete study: Samples from collaborators originated in the United States, Italy and Spain and spanned both the acute and convalescent phases of COVID-19. The prospective study material was composed of cDNA or gDNA derived from T cells, B-cell-depleted T cells, or PBMCs. The dataset comprised deeply sampled blood TCRbeta repertoires from subjects exposed to, actively infected with, or recovered from COVID-19. A freely available public database, intended as a resource for researchers studying the immune response to SARS-CoV-2, is where the repertoires were released. The samples were drawn from the first 160 participants of the ongoing ImmuneRACE study and from some 1,300 subjects provided by 6 global collaborators. A de-identified subject ID, COVID-19 status, age in years and sex were almost always included in the sample metadata. Where available, HLA class I and class II types were taken from metadata supplied by the sample provider and were not determined by assay-based typing.

TCRbeta CDR3 regions were amplified from genomic DNA by means of the immunoSEQ Assay, a bias-controlled multiplex PCR. Concerning the study's data processing: Within the assay, amplification of reference gene primers was used to estimate how many nucleated cells each sample contained. To quantify the absolute abundance of each unique TCRbeta CDR3 rearrangement, sequence reads were collapsed and filtered. For each sample, productive Simpson clonality was calculated as the square root of Simpson's diversity index over productive rearrangements. Held by TCRdb, this immuneACCESS table contains in-frame sequences only and omits some clones. Under half of the omission traces to an unresolved V gene where checked; the cause of the rest is unknown. The DNA gave D and trimming, while V, J and clone size come from that table. The sample yields 180,000 or so clones; 86% were counted once. More than 0.75% of the sample lies in the top ten.

Whole blood was collected in K2EDTA tubes by collaborating institutions according to the institutions' own protocols. For TCRbeta analysis, collaborators shipped samples in one of three forms: frozen whole blood, isolated PBMCs, or DNA extracted from either of those sample types. The CDR3 runs 15 residues from the cysteine to the phenylalanine. The retained sequence is limited to the CDR3, 45 bases, with the frame set at the first base. V loses 2 bases, J loses 1 base, and the germline ends lie 8 bases apart. Looking up the germline V gene (reference sequence) yields CDR1 WNHNN and CDR2 SYGVQD. General study outcomes and caveats: How much clinical and demographic metadata was included differed by source and by participant, and the metadata was provided uncurated.

This TCR derives from a man between 18 and 29 years old with acute or convalescent COVID-19. This chain joins TRBV10-1 to TRBJ1-4, with no D gene named confidently. Sequenced input: peripheral blood. The DNA sequence is given as TGCGCCAGCAGTGAGGGAGTGCTAACTAATGAAAAACTGTTTTTT. It is translated as CASSEGVLTNEKLFF.